This T cell receptor beta chain was recorded in a study of cytomegalovirus exposure and HLA in healthy donors. Germline values: CDR1 SGHRS, CDR2 YFSETQ. The CDR3 has 15 amino acids. V was shortened by 0 bases and J by 0 bases, with 7 bases between the two germline ends. Generated by immunoSEQ multiplex PCR, the TCRdb table keeps only in-frame clones and is missing some. The repertoire holds some 120,000 clones, about 90% seen once, with 3% to 4% in the top ten. The V and J genes are TRBV5-1 and TRBJ2-1; no firm D call. The sequence was obtained from a man younger than 40 in good health and CMV-seronegative. Material for sequencing was PBMCs. The CDR3 reads CASSLDVSSYNEQFF. CDR3 sequence (DNA): TGCGCCAGCAGCTTGGACGTTAGCTCCTACAATGAGCAGTTCTTC.